This paragraph reports one T cell receptor beta chain. What it binds is unknown. Trimming stripped 6 bases from V and 4 bases from J, with 15 bases between. This CDR3 comprises 14 residues. Germline values: CDR1 MNHNS, CDR2 SASEGT. This sample was included in a study of tumor and adjacent non-tumor tissue in lung cancer. Study information: Histology: about a dozen adenocarcinoma, a couple of squamous cell carcinoma, 1 small cell lung cancer. Whole-study findings and limits: Tumor tissue had significantly higher TCR diversity than normal lung. Top 100 clones took a larger repertoire share in normal lung.

RNA was extracted from bulk tissue without any cell sorting. A modified ARM-PCR protocol with three rounds of nested PCR amplified TCRbeta. Using its own MiXCR run on the multiplex PCR reads, TCRdb lists one record per CDR3 protein. The table records 110,000 or so distinct CDR3 sequences, around 75% of them present only once. The genes are TRBV6-1 and TRBJ1-2; no reliable D call. Sequenced sample: lung tumor tissue. This sequence was found in a woman in her sixties with non-small cell lung cancer. This chain's CDR3 is CASSKDGVFYGYTF. For the CDR3, the DNA is TGTGCCAGCAGCAAGGACGGAGTTTTCTATGGCTACACCTTC.